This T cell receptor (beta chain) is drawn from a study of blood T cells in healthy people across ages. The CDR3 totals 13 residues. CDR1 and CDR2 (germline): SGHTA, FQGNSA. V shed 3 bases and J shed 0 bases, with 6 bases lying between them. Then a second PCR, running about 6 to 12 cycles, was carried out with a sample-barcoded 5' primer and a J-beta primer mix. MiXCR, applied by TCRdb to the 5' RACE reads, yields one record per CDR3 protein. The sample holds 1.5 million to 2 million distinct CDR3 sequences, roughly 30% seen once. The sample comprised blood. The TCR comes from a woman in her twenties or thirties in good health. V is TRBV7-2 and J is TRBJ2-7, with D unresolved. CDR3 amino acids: CTSSFSHSYEQYF. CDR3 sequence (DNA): TGTACCAGCAGCTTCTCTCACTCCTACGAGCAGTACTTC.